The 31 T cell receptor beta chains listed next were all sequenced from one sample in a study of CD8+ T cells in alopecia areata (dated by TCRdb to between 2017 and 2018). Library generation was performed with the immunoSEQ multiplex PCR assay. RNA was extracted from all samples and reverse transcribed into cDNA as template for TCR sequencing. Drawn from immuneACCESS, this table holds only the in-frame rearrangements with V and J called that TCRdb kept. Clones are partly lost; checked studies trace under half to an unresolved V gene and leave the rest unexplained. In all, the sample holds more than 150,000 clones, and 40% to 55% of those were seen once. The top ten hold around 10% of the sample. This specimen's treatment or condition label, interpreted: oral pan-JAK inhibitor, 5-10 mg twice daily. This specimen was CD8+ T cells sorted from blood, taken around week 53, from a patient treated with tofacitinib. The receptors were sampled from a human donor with alopecia areata.

This clone was counted between two and nine times. This rearrangement joins TRBV18 to TRBJ2-3; D gene unclear. The V end lost 2 bases, the J end lost 4 bases, and 10 bases lay between the germline ends. Germline CDR1 KGHSH, CDR2 LQKENI. The CDR3 consists of 14 residues. In DNA, the CDR3 is TGTGCCAGCTCACCAGAGCCCGGGTCAGATACGCAGTATTTT. Its translation: CASSPEPGSDTQYF.

This clone appeared a few times. The CDR3: CASSNRDRGFDQPQHF. The DNA of the CDR3 is TGTGCCAGCTCAAACCGGGACAGGGGGTTCGATCAGCCCCAGCATTTT. V and J are TRBV18 and TRBJ1-5; 11 bases map to TRBD1. Germline V lookup: CDR1 KGHSH, CDR2 LQKENI. There are 16 residues in the CDR3. The V segment lost 5 bases and the J segment 5 bases; nucleotides outside the gene matches: 8.

The rearrangement uses TRBV29-1 and TRBJ1-2; 9 positions match TRBD1. The CDR3 is made up of 12 amino acids. CDR1 is SQVTM, CDR2 ANQGSEA, per germline. V shed 7 bases, J shed 2 bases, and the junction held 2 bases outside the gene matches. CDR3 protein: CSGQGENYGYTF. The CDR3 DNA reads as TGCAGCGGACAGGGGGAGAACTATGGCTACACCTTC.

In this sample, this clone turned up a few times. V usage is TRBV29-1 and J usage is TRBJ1-2, with unresolved D. CDR1 is SQVTM and CDR2 is ANQGSEA in the germline V gene. V lost 3 bases to trimming and J lost 7 bases, with 9 bases between them. There are 11 residues in the CDR3. CDR3: CSVERGSGYTF. The CDR3 DNA follows: TGCAGCGTTGAGCGCGGGAGTGGCTACACCTTC.

This clone has only a few counts. The rearrangement joins TRBV15 to TRBJ1-1; D unclear. Trimming shortened V by 4 bases and J by 2 bases, and 11 bases separated the two germline ends. The CDR3 sequence is 14 residues long. Germline V lookup: CDR1 LNHNV, CDR2 YYDKDF (reference sequence). CDR3 coding DNA: TGTGCCACCAGCATCCGACACGCTAACACTGAAGCTTTCTTT. Amino acids: CATSIRHANTEAFF.

V gene TRBV4-1 combines with J gene TRBJ2-1, with 9 positions matching TRBD1. The CDR3 has 14 residues. V lost 4 bases, J lost 6 bases, and 4 bases stayed unmatched. Germline lookup yields CDR1 MGHRA and CDR2 YSYEKL. This CDR3 reads CASSLRDRANEQFF. Written as DNA, the CDR3 is TGCGCCAGCAGCCTCCGGGACAGGGCCAATGAGCAGTTCTTC.

The chain employs TRBV6-1 and TRBJ2-1; D gene unclear. V was pared by 6 bases and J by 8 bases, with 14 bases between. The germline V gene encodes CDR1 MNHNS and CDR2 SASEGT. The CDR3 contains 13 residues. CDR3 DNA sequence: TGTGCCAGCAGCGTGGGCACTTCGGATGAGCAGTTCTTC. Amino acid sequence: CASSVGTSDEQFF.

This clone turned up a few times. The gene calls are TRBV5-5 and TRBJ1-5, with a tentative D call TRBD1 (5 bases). The CDR3 spans 15 residues. The V end was cut by 2 bases, the J end by 1 base, with 10 bases between. CDR1 is SGHKS and CDR2 is YYEKEE in the germline V gene (reference sequence). This chain's CDR3 is CASSLRGVSNQPQHF. The CDR3 DNA follows: TGTGCCAGCAGCTTACGGGGGGTAAGCAATCAGCCCCAGCATTTT.

This chain uses TRBV4-2 with TRBJ1-5; the D is unclear. The V end lost 0 bases, the J end lost 5 bases, and 14 bases lay between the germline ends. Germline V lookup: CDR1 LGHNA, CDR2 YNFKEQ. The CDR3 has 16 residues. The CDR3 DNA is TGTGCCAGCAGCCAAGATCTGCTAGGGATGGATCAGCCCCAGCATTTT. Amino acid sequence: CASSQDLLGMDQPQHF.

V usage is TRBV29-1 and J usage is TRBJ2-5, with a weak D call TRBD1 (5 bases). V was trimmed by 3 bases and J by 1 base, leaving 12 bases between them. CDR3 size: 14 residues. The germline gives CDR1 SQVTM, CDR2 ANQGSEA. CDR3 residues: CSVDTGRTQETQYF. As DNA, the CDR3 is TGCAGCGTTGATACAGGCCGTACCCAAGAGACCCAGTACTTC. The variable domain in full, completed from reference TRBV29-1 and TRBJ2-5, reads SAVISQKPSRDICQRGTSLTIQCQVDSQVTMMFWYRQQPGQSLTLIATANQGSEATYESGFVIDKFPISRPNLTFSTLTVSNMSPEDSSIYLCSVDTGRTQETQYFGPGTRLLVL.

The sample holds a few counts of this clone. The V gene is TRBV29-1, the J gene TRBJ2-3, with no clear D. Germline V gene data show CDR1 as SQVTM and CDR2 as ANQGSEA. CDR3 length equals 13 residues. The V end was cut by 5 bases, the J end by 0 bases, with 9 bases between. This CDR3 reads CSVPLISTDTQYF. The DNA for the CDR3 is TGCAGCGTTCCACTTATTAGCACAGATACGCAGTATTTT.

This clone showed up just a few times. This chain joins TRBV7-2 and TRBJ1-2; 7 bases fit TRBD1. Germline V gene lookup returns CDR1 SGHTA and CDR2 FQGNSA. Trimming at V came to 0 bases and at J to 5 bases, leaving 3 bases not matched to a gene. The CDR3 runs to 14 residues. The CDR3 protein is CASSLAPQGYGYTF. CDR3 sequence (DNA): TGTGCCAGCAGCTTAGCTCCACAGGGGTATGGCTACACCTTC.

The CDR3 loop reads CASSPPPDTQYF. The CDR3 DNA sequence: TGTGCCAGCAGCCCGCCGCCAGATACGCAGTATTTT. V and J are TRBV7-8 and TRBJ2-3, with unresolved D. The V end was cut by 5 bases, the J end by 4 bases, with 7 bases between. The CDR3 is 12 amino acids. CDR1 and CDR2 from the germline V gene are SGHVS and FQNEAQ.

The V call is TRBV4-3, the J call TRBJ1-1; D possibly corresponds to TRBD1 (6 bases). This CDR3 has 13 amino acids. The V gene lost 5 bases and the J gene lost 1 base, with 8 bases spanning the gap. Germline CDR1 LGHNA, CDR2 YSLEER. This chain's CDR3 is CASSKTGNTEAFF. CDR3 DNA sequence: TGCGCCAGCAGCAAGACAGGGAACACTGAAGCTTTCTTT.

The CDR3 protein is CASSQEGQPSGTGELFF. CDR3 sequence (DNA): TGCGCCAGCAGCCAAGAAGGGCAGCCCTCCGGCACCGGGGAGCTGTTTTTT. The chain recombines TRBV4-1 with TRBJ2-2; D is uncertain. The germline CDR1 and CDR2 sequences are MGHRA and YSYEKL. The CDR3 is made up of 17 amino acids. V was pared by 0 bases and J by 4 bases, with 15 bases between.

The chain joins TRBV30 to TRBJ1-1; D may be TRBD1 (6 bases). CDR3 length equals 14 residues. Trimming shortened V by 5 bases and J by 1 base, and 14 bases separated the two germline ends. Germline V CDR1 and CDR2: GTSNPN, SVGIG (reference sequence). The CDR3 loop reads CAWHNYRENTEAFF. The DNA for the CDR3 is TGTGCCTGGCATAATTACAGGGAGAACACTGAAGCTTTCTTT.

CDR3: CASSLAAAGGHQPQHF. CDR3 DNA: TGTGCCAGCAGCTTGGCAGCCGCAGGGGGCCATCAGCCCCAGCATTTT. The V and J genes are TRBV5-6 and TRBJ1-5, with 8 bases lining up with TRBD1. This CDR3 spans 16 amino acids. Germline-derived CDR1 and CDR2 are SGHDT and YYEEEE. Trimming removed 0 bases from V and 5 bases from J; junction bases left unmatched: 7.

This clone was seen repeatedly, ten times or more. The chain has TRBV4-3 and TRBJ1-4; no definite D call. CDR3 length equals 16 residues. Germline loops: CDR1 LGHNA, CDR2 YSLEER. V was clipped by 0 bases and J by 0 bases, with 8 bases between them. The CDR3 DNA reads TGCGCCAGCAGCCAAGATTTGGGCGCAACTAATGAAAAACTGTTTTTT. It is translated as CASSQDLGATNEKLFF.

The chain links TRBV19 to TRBJ1-2; weak D call: TRBD1 (6 bases). CDR1 and CDR2 from the germline V gene are LNHDA and SQIVND (reference sequence). The CDR3 contains 12 residues. V lost 5 bases to trimming and J lost 7 bases, with 11 bases between them. The CDR3 DNA reads TGTGCCAGTAGTTCGGGGGCCGGTGGCTACACCTTC. Translated, it gives CASSSGAGGYTF.

This sequence joins TRBV30 and TRBJ2-2; D is uncertain. CDR3 length: 11 amino acids. The V end was cut by 4 bases, the J end by 4 bases, with 4 bases between. Germline V gives CDR1 GTSNPN, CDR2 SVGIG (reference sequence). Here the CDR3 DNA reads TGTGCCTGGACCACCACCGGGGAGCTGTTTTTT. Amino acid sequence: CAWTTTGELFF. Filled out from reference TRBV30 and TRBJ2-2, the complete variable domain reads SQTIHQWPATLVQPVGSPLSLECTVEGTSNPNLYWYRQAAGRGLQLLFYSVGIGQISSEVPQNLSASRPQDRQFILSSKKLLLSDSGFYLCAWTTTGELFFGEGSRLTVL.

The V gene is TRBV29-1, the J gene TRBJ2-3; maybe TRBD2 (6 bases). Germline V gene data show CDR1 as SQVTM and CDR2 as ANQGSEA. This CDR3 contains 13 residues. Trimming pared 5 bases from V and 2 bases from J, leaving 11 bases between. This chain's CDR3 is CSVIWDSTDTQYF. DNA for the CDR3: TGCAGCGTTATATGGGACTCCACAGATACGCAGTATTTT.

A word on this clone: The junction and the germline gene differ at one end; a read error may be behind it. V usage is TRBV6-6 and J usage is TRBJ1-1; no firm D call. The CDR3 totals 13 residues. Germline V gene lookup returns CDR1 MNHNY and CDR2 SVGAGI (reference sequence). Written as DNA, the CDR3 is TGTGCCAGCAGTTACTCAGGGAACGCTGAAGCTTTCTTT. It encodes CASSYSGNAEAFF.

The table lists this clone with a few counts. The chain carries TRBV7-9 and TRBJ1-2; D remains ambiguous. The CDR3 runs to 15 residues. Germline V CDR1 and CDR2: SEHNR, FQNEAQ (reference sequence). The V and J ends lost 5 bases and 6 bases respectively, with 19 bases between them. The CDR3 bases are TGTGCCAGCAGCCCAGGATCGCTACCCGATAATGGCTACACCTTC. Translation: CASSPGSLPDNGYTF.

This clone appeared once. The rearrangement joins TRBV6-5 to TRBJ2-3; 7 bases fit TRBD2. Trimming cost V 4 bases and J 1 base; bases outside gene matches: 5. This CDR3 has 15 residues. Germline loops: CDR1 MNHEY, CDR2 SVGAGI. In DNA form, the CDR3 reads TGTGCCAGCAGTTTTGCGGGGGAGGGCACAGATACGCAGTATTTT. Its protein product is CASSFAGEGTDTQYF.

A few counts support this clone. The chain couples TRBV10-3 to TRBJ1-2; D is ambiguous. V lost 0 bases, J lost 5 bases, and 10 bases lay in between. Germline V gene data show CDR1 as ENHRY and CDR2 as SYGVKD. The CDR3 length is 14 residues. The DNA of the CDR3 is TGTGCCATCAGTGAGTCAGTTCAGGCTTATGGCTACACCTTC. Its translation is CAISESVQAYGYTF.

The rearrangement uses TRBV7-2 and TRBJ2-1; D may be TRBD1 (5 bases). Trimming removed 11 bases from V and 8 bases from J, with 22 bases in between. The CDR3 covers 14 residues. CDR1 is SGHTA and CDR2 is FQGNSA in the germline V gene. As DNA, the CDR3 is TGTGCCTTGGTGGGGCGTGGGTTAACAGATGAGCAGTTCTTC. Translated: CALVGRGLTDEQFF.

The chain carries TRBV10-3 and TRBJ2-7, with D possibly TRBD2 on 6 matching bases. Trimming cost V 3 bases and J 4 bases, with 10 bases left between them. Germline CDR1 is ENHRY and CDR2 is SYGVKD. This CDR3 is built from 13 residues. The CDR3 protein is CAISETGAYEQYF. CDR3 DNA sequence: TGTGCCATCAGTGAAACGGGAGCTTACGAGCAGTACTTC.

The genes are TRBV9 and TRBJ2-3; D is undetermined. V was trimmed by 1 base and J by 5 bases, leaving 8 bases between them. Germline CDR1 reads SGDLS; CDR2 reads YYNGEE. The CDR3 loop spans 13 amino acids. The CDR3 loop reads CASSVMWGDTQYF. In nucleotides, the CDR3 is TGTGCCAGCAGCGTAATGTGGGGAGATACGCAGTATTTT.

This rearrangement joins TRBV5-1 to TRBJ2-3, with 8 bases identical to TRBD2. V lost 4 bases to trimming and J lost 5 bases; unmatched junction nucleotides: 9. The CDR3 is 15 amino acids. The germline CDR1 and CDR2 sequences are SGHRS and YFSETQ. The CDR3 DNA sequence: TGCGCCAGCAGCCTCCTGCGGGGGGCTAGAGATACGCAGTATTTT. This encodes CASSLLRGARDTQYF.

The table lists this clone with a few counts. The chain is built from TRBV5-4 and TRBJ2-7; weak D call: TRBD1 (7 bases). This CDR3 has 16 residues. The germline V gene encodes CDR1 SGHNT and CDR2 YYREEE (reference sequence). V lost 1 base to trimming and J lost 0 bases, with 14 bases between them. CDR3 region: CASSLLRGDGSYEQYF. For the CDR3, the DNA is TGTGCCAGCAGCTTGCTCAGGGGGGACGGCTCCTACGAGCAGTACTTC.

The CDR3, as DNA: TGTGCCAGCAGCTTAGGGACGGTGAACACTGAAGCTTTCTTT. Protein product: CASSLGTVNTEAFF. The chain couples TRBV13 to TRBJ1-1; no clear D. The V gene's germline CDR1 is PRHDT and CDR2 FYEKMQ (reference sequence). V was trimmed by 0 bases and J by 0 bases, leaving 5 bases between them. The CDR3 spans 14 residues. Full variable domain (rest looked up from reference TRBV13 and TRBJ1-1): AAGVIQSPRHLIKEKRETATLKCYPIPRHDTVYWYQQGPGQDPQFLISFYEKMQSDKGSIPDRFSAQQFSDYHSELNMSSLELGDSALYFCASSLGTVNTEAFFGQGTRLTVV.